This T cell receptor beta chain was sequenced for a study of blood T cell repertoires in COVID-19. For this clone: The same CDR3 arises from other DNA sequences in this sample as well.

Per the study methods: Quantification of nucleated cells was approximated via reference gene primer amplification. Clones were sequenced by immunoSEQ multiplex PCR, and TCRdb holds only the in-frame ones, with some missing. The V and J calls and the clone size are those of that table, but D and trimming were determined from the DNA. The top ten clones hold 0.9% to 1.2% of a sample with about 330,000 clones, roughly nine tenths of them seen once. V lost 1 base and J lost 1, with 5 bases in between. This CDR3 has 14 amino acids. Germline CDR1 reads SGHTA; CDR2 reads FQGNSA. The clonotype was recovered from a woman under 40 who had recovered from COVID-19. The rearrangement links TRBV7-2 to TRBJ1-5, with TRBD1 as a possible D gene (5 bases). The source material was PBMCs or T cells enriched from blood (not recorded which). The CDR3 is CASSLGQSNQPQHF. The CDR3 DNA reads TGTGCCAGCAGCTTAGGACAGAGCAATCAGCCCCAGCATTTT.